This T cell receptor beta chain was recovered during a study of CD8+ T cells in alopecia areata. Study-level information: In an open-label trial, patients got 5 to 10 mg tofacitinib twice daily.

A remark on this clone: Its antigen is still unknown.

Study-level findings and limits: TCRs were shared less clearly across patients than in mice, possibly for HLA-related reasons. Under tofacitinib, numerous expanded lesional clonotypes remained detectable in scalp and blood.

V shed 3 bases, J shed 4 bases, and the junction held 15 bases outside the gene matches. Germline V gene data show CDR1 as GTSNPN and CDR2 as SVGIG (reference sequence). The CDR3 is 17 amino acids. Treatment here: oral pan-JAK inhibitor, 5-10 mg twice daily. cDNA reverse transcribed from extracted RNA served as the sequencing template. The data were produced by immunoSEQ multiplex PCR, yet TCRdb's version contains in-frame clones alone and is incomplete. The sample holds roughly 120,000 clones, roughly 63% seen once. The J gene is TRBJ1-2, the V gene TRBV30; 9 nucleotides match TRBD1. The source material was CD8+ T cells sorted from blood, sampled at week 4, from a patient treated with tofacitinib. This receptor was obtained from a human donor with alopecia areata. This CDR3 is CAWSRDRERWVSYGYTF. The CDR3, as DNA: TGTGCCTGGAGCCGGGACAGGGAGCGGTGGGTGAGCTATGGCTACACCTTC.